This entry features one TCR beta chain sequence. Antigen specificity is unknown. The data were taken from a study of monozygotic twins with inflammatory bowel disease. The CDR3 is made up of 14 amino acids. Germline V gene sequence: CDR1 GTSNPN, CDR2 SVGIG (reference sequence). Without any T cell sorting, total RNA was isolated from whole blood. In eight separate reactions per sample, cDNA was generated. TCRalpha and TCRbeta cDNA went through two nested PCRs of approximately 17 and 9 cycles. From the 5' RACE reads, TCRdb lists one entry per CDR3 protein and no DNA. The sample data list some 400,000 distinct CDR3 sequences. Study-level findings and limits: Concordant and discordant twins showed no difference in repertoire similarity, possibly from limited power.

The chain uses TRBV30 and TRBJ2-3. Sequenced input: blood. The source of this sequence is a human donor with ulcerative colitis or Crohn's disease, or a healthy co-twin of an affected twin (not recorded which). CDR3 loop: CAWAEPDGQDTQYF.